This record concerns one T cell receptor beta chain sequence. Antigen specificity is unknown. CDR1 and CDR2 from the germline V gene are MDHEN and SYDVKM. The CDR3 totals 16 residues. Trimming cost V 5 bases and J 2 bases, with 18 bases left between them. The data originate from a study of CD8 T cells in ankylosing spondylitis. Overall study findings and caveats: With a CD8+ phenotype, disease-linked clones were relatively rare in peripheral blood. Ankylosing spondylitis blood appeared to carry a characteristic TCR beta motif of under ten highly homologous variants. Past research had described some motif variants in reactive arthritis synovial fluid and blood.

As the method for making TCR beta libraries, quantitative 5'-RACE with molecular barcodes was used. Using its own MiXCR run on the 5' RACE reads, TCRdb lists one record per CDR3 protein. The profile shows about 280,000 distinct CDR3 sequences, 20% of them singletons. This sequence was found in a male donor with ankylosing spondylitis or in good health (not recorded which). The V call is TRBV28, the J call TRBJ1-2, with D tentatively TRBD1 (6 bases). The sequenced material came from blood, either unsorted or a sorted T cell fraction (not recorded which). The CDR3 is CASSPPEAGENYGYTF. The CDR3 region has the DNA TGTGCCAGCAGTCCCCCTGAGGCAGGGGAGAACTATGGCTACACCTTC.